These 10 T cell receptor beta chains came from one sample sequenced in a study of cytomegalovirus exposure and HLA in healthy donors. PCR was performed using 60 Vbeta and 13 Jbeta primers. The repertoire was sequenced with immunoSEQ multiplex PCR; TCRdb's copy has only in-frame clones and lacks some. The table records about 75,000 clones, roughly 82% of them present only once. The sequenced sample consisted of PBMCs. The receptor source for this set is a man in his 70s in good health and CMV-seropositive.

The chain recombines TRBV11-3 with TRBJ2-2; D remains ambiguous. Germline values: CDR1 SGHNT, CDR2 YENEEA. CDR3 length: 12 residues. The V and J ends lost 6 bases and 6 bases respectively, with 8 bases between them. Here the CDR3 DNA reads TGTGCCAGCAGTCCAGGCCCCGGGGAGCTGTTTTTT. Amino acid sequence: CASSPGPGELFF.

This clone has a single count. As DNA, the CDR3 is TGCGCCAGCAGCCCACAGGACAGGGGCTATGGCTACACCTTC. It codes for CASSPQDRGYGYTF. The V call is TRBV5-1, the J call TRBJ1-2, with TRBD1 matching over 9 bases. The V gene end was trimmed by 4 bases and the J gene end by 4 bases; junction bases not matched to a gene: 5. This CDR3 comprises 14 residues. In germline, CDR1 is SGHRS, CDR2 YFSETQ.

V usage is TRBV27 and J usage is TRBJ1-2; 7 bases are shared with TRBD1. Germline CDR1 reads MNHEY; CDR2 reads SMNVEV (reference sequence). V shed 2 bases and J 5 bases; nucleotides not matched to a gene: 2. The CDR3 covers 13 residues. The CDR3 coding sequence is TGTGCCAGCAGTTTAACAGGGGTTTATGGCTACACCTTC. Its protein is CASSLTGVYGYTF.

The CDR3 region is CASSWDRGLGNTIYF. CDR3 in DNA: TGTGCCAGCAGCTGGGACAGGGGCCTCGGAAACACCATATATTTT. J is TRBJ1-3 and V is TRBV27, with TRBD1 matching over 10 bases. The CDR3 extends over 15 amino acids. The ends lost 6 bases at V and 4 bases at J; junction bases unmatched: 6. Per germline, CDR1 MNHEY and CDR2 SMNVEV (reference sequence).

The V and J genes are TRBV29-1 and TRBJ2-3; a weak D match, TRBD2 (5 bases). V was shortened by 3 bases and J by 5 bases, with 12 bases between the two germline ends. Germline V gene data show CDR1 as SQVTM and CDR2 as ANQGSEA. The CDR3 is made up of 13 amino acids. The CDR3 reads CSVEVGVVDTQYF. The DNA for the CDR3 is TGCAGCGTTGAGGTCGGGGTGGTAGATACGCAGTATTTT.

This rearrangement joins TRBV15 to TRBJ2-1, with a weak D call TRBD2 (5 bases). Germline loops: CDR1 LNHNV, CDR2 YYDKDF (reference sequence). CDR3 size: 15 residues. V lost 3 bases and J lost 4, with 13 bases in between. The CDR3 spells CATSRGSGTYNEQFF. CDR3 bases: TGTGCCACCAGCAGGGGATCGGGAACTTACAATGAGCAGTTCTTC.

This clone has a single count. The chain employs TRBV18 and TRBJ1-5; 8 positions match TRBD1. V lost 3 bases, J lost 7 bases, and 8 bases stayed unmatched. Germline CDR1 is KGHSH and CDR2 is LQKENI. The CDR3 is 15 residues long. CDR3 sequence reads: CASSPGQGMGQPQHF. The CDR3, as DNA: TGTGCCAGCTCACCCGGACAGGGTATGGGCCAGCCCCAGCATTTT.

The chain joins TRBV30 to TRBJ2-3; TRBD2 aligns across 12 bases. This CDR3 is 16 amino acids long. V shed 3 bases and J 8 bases; nucleotides not matched to a gene: 12. Looked up from germline, CDR1 is GTSNPN and CDR2 is SVGIG (reference sequence). As DNA, the CDR3 is TGTGCCTGGAGGATACTAGCGGGAGGACCGTTGGGTACGCAGTATTTT. As protein: CAWRILAGGPLGTQYF.

This clone was picked up one time. The junction departs from germline at one end; a sequencing error may be responsible. The chain combines TRBV7-7 with TRBJ2-2; 12 positions agree with TRBD2. The germline V gene encodes CDR1 SSHAT and CDR2 FNYEAQ (reference sequence). The CDR3 runs 16 residues. The CDR3 coding sequence is TGTGCTAGCAGCGCAAGACTAGCGGGAGACTCCGGGGAGCTGTTTTTT. It is translated as CASSARLAGDSGELFF. Supplemented by reference TRBV7-7 and TRBJ2-2, the full variable domain reads GAGVSQSPRYKVTKRGQDVTLRCDPISSHATLYWYQQALGQGPEFLTYFNYEAQPDKSGLPSDRFSAERPEGSISTLTIQRTEQRDSAMYRCASSARLAGDSGELFFGEGSRLTVL.

The chain links TRBV30 to TRBJ2-2; D not certain. V was pared by 2 bases and J by 4 bases, with 8 bases between. The germline V gene encodes CDR1 GTSNPN and CDR2 SVGIG (reference sequence). CDR3 length: 13 amino acids. The CDR3 here is CAWSRVATGELFF. The CDR3 nucleotides read TGTGCCTGGAGTCGGGTGGCCACCGGGGAGCTGTTTTTT.